The T cell receptor (beta chain) under discussion was sequenced for a study of cytomegalovirus exposure and HLA in healthy donors. Study-wide results and caveats: An analysis was carried out later, and it reportedly showed fewer N-insertions in an Asian-associated ancestry cluster than the approximately 670-donor mean.

Primers for the PCR totalled 60 Vbeta and 13 Jbeta. Profiling relied on immunoSEQ multiplex PCR, and the TCRdb table lists in-frame clones only, not all of them. The data contain about 240,000 clones, 78% of them singletons. As concerns this clone: Its antigen is not identified.

Germline-derived CDR1 and CDR2 are ENHRY and SYGVKD. This CDR3 contains 13 residues. The ends were cut back, 2 bases at V and 1 base at J, with 6 bases in the middle. Sequenced material: PBMCs. This TCR derives from a boy aged 5-17 years in good health and CMV-seronegative. The genes are TRBV10-3 and TRBJ2-7, with D perhaps matching TRBD1 (6 bases). DNA of the CDR3: TGTGCCATCAGTGAGGGACAGTCCTACGAGCAGTACTTC. It is translated as CAISEGQSYEQYF.